Below, 14 T cell receptor beta chains from the same sample are listed, as sequenced in a study of cytomegalovirus exposure and HLA in healthy donors. The study ran its PCR with 60 Vbeta and 13 Jbeta primers. The data were produced by immunoSEQ multiplex PCR, yet TCRdb's version contains in-frame clones alone and is incomplete. The sample consists of about 300,000 clones, roughly 88% of them appearing once. What was sequenced was PBMCs. The receptors were sampled from a man aged 40-49 years in good health and CMV-seropositive.

The gene calls are TRBV10-2 and TRBJ2-2; 10 positions match TRBD1. Germline V gene sequence: CDR1 WSHSY, CDR2 SAAADI. The CDR3 loop spans 16 amino acids. The V segment lost 5 bases and the J segment 6 bases; nucleotides outside the gene matches: 9. CDR3 amino acids: CASSIPGQGHAGELFF. CDR3 nucleotide sequence: TGCGCCAGCAGTATACCGGGACAGGGGCATGCCGGGGAGCTGTTTTTT.

This chain links TRBV2 with TRBJ1-4; 8 bases fit TRBD1. CDR1 is SNHLY, CDR2 FYNNEI, per germline. V trimming: 1 base; J trimming: 5 bases; junction bases outside the gene matches: 3. The CDR3 is made up of 15 amino acids. The CDR3 here is CASSEDRGSNEKLFF. The CDR3 DNA reads as TGTGCCAGCAGTGAAGACAGGGGGAGCAATGAAAAACTGTTTTTT. Full variable domain (remainder filled in from reference TRBV2 and TRBJ1-4): EPEVTQTPSHQVTQMGQEVILRCVPISNHLYFYWYRQILGQKVEFLVSFYNNEISEKSEIFDDQFSVERPDGSNFTLKIRSTKLEDSAMYFCASSEDRGSNEKLFFGSGTQLSVL.

The chain combines TRBV5-6 with TRBJ1-1; TRBD1 is a possible D gene (5 bases). The CDR3 consists of 15 residues. The germline V gene encodes CDR1 SGHDT and CDR2 YYEEEE. V lost 0 bases and J lost 0, with 9 bases in between. The CDR3 region is CASSLGQLMNTEAFF. As DNA, the CDR3 is TGTGCCAGCAGCTTGGGACAGCTCATGAACACTGAAGCTTTCTTT.

The chain links TRBV7-2 to TRBJ2-7, with 11 bases aligning to TRBD2. This CDR3 comprises 15 residues. Germline-derived CDR1 and CDR2 are SGHTA and FQGNSA. V was pared by 5 bases and J by 6 bases, with 9 bases of the junction left unmatched. The CDR3 loop is CASSTGLAEGGEQYF. The CDR3 region has the DNA TGTGCCAGCAGCACGGGACTAGCGGAGGGCGGCGAGCAGTACTTC.

This chain connects TRBV6-1 to TRBJ2-7, with a possible D match to TRBD1 (6 bases). The CDR3 is 14 residues long. Deletions cut 4 bases from V and 0 bases from J, with 10 bases between. Looked up from germline, CDR1 is MNHNS and CDR2 is SASEGT. The CDR3 here is CASSGGHRSYEQYF. DNA for the CDR3: TGTGCCAGCAGTGGGGGACACCGCTCCTACGAGCAGTACTTC.

J is TRBJ1-6 and V is TRBV28; TRBD1 aligns across 10 bases. The ends lost 2 bases at V and 10 bases at J; junction bases unmatched: 11. Per germline, CDR1 MDHEN and CDR2 SYDVKM. This CDR3 is built from 17 residues. The CDR3 region is CASSLRKTGGYRSPLHF. The CDR3 DNA follows: TGTGCCAGCAGTTTACGGAAGACAGGGGGCTATCGGTCACCCCTCCACTTT. Based on the CDR3 plus reference TRBV28 and TRBJ1-6, the full variable domain is DVKVTQSSRYLVKRTGEKVFLECVQDMDHENMFWYRQDPGLGLRLIYFSYDVKMKEKGDIPEGYSVSREKKERFSLILESASTNQTSMYLCASSLRKTGGYRSPLHFGNGTRLTVT.

The chain carries TRBV30 and TRBJ1-2; D unclear. Germline values: CDR1 GTSNPN, CDR2 SVGIG (reference sequence). This CDR3 has 11 residues. V was cut by 5 bases and J by 5 bases, with 9 bases left in between. The CDR3 sequence is CAWGREYGYTF. For the CDR3, the DNA is TGTGCCTGGGGACGGGAGTATGGCTACACCTTC.

Comment on this clone: At one of its ends the junction is not consistent with the germline gene, which may arise from a read error. The V call is TRBV5-6, the J call TRBJ2-1; D gene ambiguous. Germline CDR1 and CDR2: SGHDT and YYEEEE. This CDR3 is built from 14 residues. The CDR3 protein is CASSFQSVGNEQFF. DNA of the CDR3: TGTGCCAGCAGCTTTCAGTCTGTGGGCAATGAGCAATTCTTC.

About this clone: Other DNA sequences from this sample encode an identical CDR3 as well. The chain joins TRBV5-4 to TRBJ2-2; 8 bases fit TRBD1. V lost 0 bases and J lost 5; bases outside the gene matches: 3. The CDR3 runs 15 residues. Germline values: CDR1 SGHNT, CDR2 YYREEE (reference sequence). The chain's CDR3 is CASSLGQGFTGELFF. The CDR3 bases are TGTGCCAGCAGCTTGGGACAGGGGTTTACCGGGGAGCTGTTTTTT.

The chain combines TRBV11-2 with TRBJ1-1; the match to TRBD1 covers 10 bases. This CDR3 is 16 amino acids long. Looked up from germline, CDR1 is SGHAT and CDR2 is FQNNGV. Losses at the gene ends were 5 bases for V and 1 base for J; bases not matched to a gene: 7. Here the CDR3 reads CASSHGDRGSNTEAFF. CDR3 nucleotides: TGTGCCAGCAGCCACGGGGACAGGGGATCGAACACTGAAGCTTTCTTT.

The V and J genes are TRBV27 and TRBJ2-2; perhaps TRBD1 as D (5 bases). The germline V gene encodes CDR1 MNHEY and CDR2 SMNVEV (reference sequence). V lost 5 bases and J lost 5, with 12 bases in between. The CDR3 has 14 residues. CDR3 DNA sequence: TGTGCCAGCAGTCCGTGGGGCCGAACCGGGGAGCTGTTTTTT. The encoded protein is CASSPWGRTGELFF.

This clone was found once. The rearrangement joins TRBV18 to TRBJ1-3, with 7 positions matching TRBD1. The V segment lost 5 bases and the J segment 2 bases; nucleotides outside the gene matches: 3. The CDR3 runs 14 residues. Looked up from germline, CDR1 is KGHSH and CDR2 is LQKENI. CDR3: CASSSTGAGNTIYF. For the CDR3, the DNA is TGTGCCAGCTCATCCACAGGGGCTGGAAACACCATATATTTT.

The V call is TRBV28, the J call TRBJ2-7; 11 bases line up with TRBD2. The germline CDR1 and CDR2 sequences are MDHEN and SYDVKM. V trimming: 4 bases; J trimming: 0 bases; junction bases outside the gene matches: 5. The CDR3 has 16 residues. CDR3 region: CASSSRLAGLSYEQYF. CDR3 in DNA: TGTGCCAGCAGTTCCCGACTAGCGGGGCTCTCCTACGAGCAGTACTTC.

The chain recombines TRBV27 with TRBJ2-7; 8 positions match TRBD2. V lost 3 bases, J lost 4 bases, and 5 bases stayed unmatched. The CDR3 extends over 14 amino acids. Germline assignment: CDR1 MNHEY and CDR2 SMNVEV (reference sequence). The CDR3 sequence is CASSFGRAGYEQYF. CDR3 nucleotide sequence: TGTGCCAGCAGTTTCGGGAGGGCCGGGTACGAGCAGTACTTC.